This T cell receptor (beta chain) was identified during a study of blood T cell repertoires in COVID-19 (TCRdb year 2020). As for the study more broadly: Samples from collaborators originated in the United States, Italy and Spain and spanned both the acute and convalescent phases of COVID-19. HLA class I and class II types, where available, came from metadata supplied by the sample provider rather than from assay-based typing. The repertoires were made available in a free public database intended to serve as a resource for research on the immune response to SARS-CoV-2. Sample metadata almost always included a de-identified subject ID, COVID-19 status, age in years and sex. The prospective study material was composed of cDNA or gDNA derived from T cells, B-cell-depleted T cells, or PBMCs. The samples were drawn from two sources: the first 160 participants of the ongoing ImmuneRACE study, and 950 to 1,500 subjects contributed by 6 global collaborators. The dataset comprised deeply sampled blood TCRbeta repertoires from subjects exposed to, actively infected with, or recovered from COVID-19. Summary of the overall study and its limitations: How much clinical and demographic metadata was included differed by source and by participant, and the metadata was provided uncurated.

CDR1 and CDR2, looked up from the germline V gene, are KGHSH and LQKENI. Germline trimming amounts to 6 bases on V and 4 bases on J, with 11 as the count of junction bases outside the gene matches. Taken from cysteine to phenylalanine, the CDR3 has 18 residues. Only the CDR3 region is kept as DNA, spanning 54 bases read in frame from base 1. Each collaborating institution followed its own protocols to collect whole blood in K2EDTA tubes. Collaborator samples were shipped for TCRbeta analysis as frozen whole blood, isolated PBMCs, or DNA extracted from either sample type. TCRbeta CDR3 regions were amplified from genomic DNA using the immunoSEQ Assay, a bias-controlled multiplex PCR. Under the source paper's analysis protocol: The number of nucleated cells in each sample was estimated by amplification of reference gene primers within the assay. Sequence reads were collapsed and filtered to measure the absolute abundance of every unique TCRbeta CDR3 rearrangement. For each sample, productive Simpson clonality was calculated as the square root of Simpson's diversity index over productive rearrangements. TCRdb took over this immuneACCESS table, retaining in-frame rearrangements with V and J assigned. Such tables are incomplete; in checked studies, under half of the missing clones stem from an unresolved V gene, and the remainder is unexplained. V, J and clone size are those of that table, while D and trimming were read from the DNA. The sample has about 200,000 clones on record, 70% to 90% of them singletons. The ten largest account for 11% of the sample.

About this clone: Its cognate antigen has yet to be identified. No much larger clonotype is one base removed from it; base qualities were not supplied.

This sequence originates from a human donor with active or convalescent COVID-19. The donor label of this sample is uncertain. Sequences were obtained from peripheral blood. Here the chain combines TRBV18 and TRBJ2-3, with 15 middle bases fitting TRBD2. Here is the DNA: TGTGCCAGCTCGCTTAAGGCGGGACTAGCGGGAGGTGCAGATACGCAGTATTTT. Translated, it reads CASSLKAGLAGGADTQYF.